These T cell receptor beta chains were read from a single sample in a study of shared clonotypes between healthy human individuals. The repertoire was sequenced with immunoSEQ multiplex PCR; TCRdb's copy has only in-frame clones and lacks some. The sample lists 2 million to 2.5 million clones, 80% to 95% occurring once. The specimen was naive CD4+ T cells from PBMCs. Source of these receptors: a man aged 18 to 30 in good health. Some clones in this sample may be carry-over from other donors' samples. Each CDR3 is given with its conserved first and last residue. The D gene is left open where the match is weak. Some rows have no size entry. The others give once, few or many, or a class for an expanded clone.

TRBJ2-1 | . | . | 13 | TRBV5-6 | CASSLERGIEQFF | TGTGCCAGCAGCTTGGAAAGAGGGATTGAGCAGTTCTTC
TRBJ2-5 | . | . | 15 | TRBV7-8 | CASSYAGTPQETQYF | TGTGCCAGCAGCTACGCCGGGACACCCCAAGAGACCCAGTACTTC
TRBJ1-1 | . | . | 12 | TRBV6-5 | CASSARGTEAFF | TGTGCCAGCAGCGCCCGCGGGACTGAAGCTTTCTTT
TRBJ2-1 | . | TRBD2 | 15 | TRBV5-1 | CASSSSGRVYNEQFF | TGCGCCAGCAGCTCTAGCGGGCGGGTATACAATGAGCAGTTCTTC
TRBJ2-2 | . | . | 15 | TRBV6-6 | CASSYTRGGTGELFF | TGTGCCAGCAGTTATACGAGAGGGGGCACCGGGGAGCTGTTTTTT
TRBJ2-1 | . | TRBD1 | 14 | TRBV7-9 | CATTGTASYNEQFF | TGTGCCACAACCGGGACAGCTTCCTACAATGAGCAGTTCTTC
TRBJ1-2 | once | . | 14 | TRBV5-8 | CASSLGTGFYGYTF | TGTGCCAGCAGCTTGGGTACAGGGTTCTATGGCTACACCTTC
TRBJ2-2 | . | TRBD2 | 15 | TRBV29-1 | CSVSRAGVNTGELFF | TGCAGCGTTTCCCGAGCGGGAGTCAACACCGGGGAGCTGTTTTTT
TRBJ1-2 | . | . | 15 | TRBV5-1 | CASSTTPERTNGYTF | TGCGCCAGCAGCACAACACCCGAGCGGACGAATGGCTACACCTTC
TRBJ2-7 | . | . | 14 | TRBV6-5 | CASSQSGRSYEQYF | TGTGCCAGCAGTCAAAGCGGGCGCTCCTACGAGCAGTACTTC
TRBJ1-5 | . | . | 14 | TRBV2 | CASREQEAYQPQHF | TGTGCCAGCAGGGAACAGGAGGCCTATCAGCCCCAGCATTTT
TRBJ1-4 | . | . | 15 | TRBV18 | CASSPQVGLGEKLFF | TGTGCCAGCTCACCACAAGTTGGGCTAGGGGAAAAACTGTTTTTT
TRBJ1-1 | . | TRBD1 | 15 | TRBV5-6 | CASSGGTGLNTEAFF | TGTGCCAGCAGCGGCGGGACAGGGTTAAACACTGAAGCTTTCTTT
TRBJ1-5 | once | . | 15 | TRBV5-1 | CASSPLGGSYQPQHF | TGCGCCAGCAGCCCCCTGGGGGGGAGCTATCAGCCCCAGCATTTT
TRBJ2-3 | . | . | 14 | TRBV4-2 | CASSQRVFTDTQYF | TGTGCCAGCAGCCAACGGGTATTCACAGATACGCAGTATTTT
TRBJ2-7 | . | . | 13 | TRBV7-8 | CASSLDTSYEQYF | TGTGCCAGCAGCTTAGACACGTCCTACGAGCAGTACTTC
TRBJ2-1 | . | . | 15 | TRBV10-3 | CAISGEEWPANEQFF | TGTGCCATCAGTGGGGAGGAGTGGCCGGCGAATGAGCAGTTCTTC